Below, 15 T cell receptor beta chains from the same sample are listed, as sequenced in a study of blood T cell repertoires in COVID-19. The method was immunoSEQ multiplex PCR; TCRdb's version includes in-frame clones alone and lacks a portion of them. The data show about 140,000 clones, about four fifths seen once. Sequences were obtained from PBMCs or T cells enriched from blood (not recorded which). These TCRs come from a woman aged 45 to 65 with acute COVID-19.

V and J are TRBV5-1 and TRBJ1-3; TRBD1 agrees at 8 bases. Losses at the gene ends were 4 bases for V and 4 bases for J; bases not matched to a gene: 7. This CDR3 is built from 15 residues. Germline CDR1 SGHRS, CDR2 YFSETQ. In DNA, the CDR3 is TGCGCCAGCAGCACGGGACAGGACATCGGAAACACCATATATTTT. It yields the protein CASSTGQDIGNTIYF.

The chain joins TRBV11-3 to TRBJ2-7; D unresolved. Between the trimmed V and J ends, which lost 5 bases and 0 bases, there was a span of 11 bases. The CDR3 is made up of 14 amino acids. In germline, CDR1 is SGHNT, CDR2 YENEEA. The CDR3 DNA reads as TGTGCCAGCAGCCCAGGTAGAAGCTCCTACGAGCAGTACTTC. As protein: CASSPGRSSYEQYF. Combining the CDR3 with reference TRBV11-3 and TRBJ2-7 gives the whole variable domain EAGVVQSPRYKIIEKKQPVAFWCNPISGHNTLYWYLQNLGQGPELLIRYENEEAVDDSQLPKDRFSAERLKGVDSTLKIQPAELGDSAVYLCASSPGRSSYEQYFGPGTRLTVT.

The CDR3 loop is CSASIRGGRYQETQYF. In DNA form, the CDR3 reads TGCAGTGCTAGTATCCGGGGAGGCCGGTACCAAGAGACCCAGTACTTC. This chain joins TRBV20-1 and TRBJ2-5; weak D call: TRBD2 (6 bases). This CDR3 spans 16 amino acids. Trimming stripped 3 bases from V and 0 bases from J, with 17 bases between. The V gene's germline CDR1 is DFQATT and CDR2 SNEGSKA (reference sequence).

V gene TRBV9 combines with J gene TRBJ2-1; TRBD2 is a possible D gene (6 bases). V lost 0 bases and J lost 6, with 13 bases in between. This CDR3 spans 15 amino acids. Per germline, CDR1 SGDLS and CDR2 YYNGEE. The CDR3, as DNA: TGTGCCAGCAGCGTAGTTAGCGGAGGGATCAATGAGCAGTTCTTC. Translating gives CASSVVSGGINEQFF. The full variable domain, rest sourced from reference TRBV9 and TRBJ2-1, is DSGVTQTPKHLITATGQRVTLRCSPRSGDLSVYWYQQSLDQGLQFLIQYYNGEERAKGNILERFSAQQFPDLHSELNLSSLELGDSALYFCASSVVSGGINEQFFGPGTRLTVL.

The V call is TRBV9, the J call TRBJ2-1; weak D call: TRBD2 (6 bases). The germline V gene encodes CDR1 SGDLS and CDR2 YYNGEE. V was trimmed by 0 bases and J by 5 bases, leaving 15 bases between them. The CDR3 runs to 16 residues. The CDR3 DNA reads TGTGCCAGCAGCGTAGTTGGGGGAGGCTCTAACAATGAGCAGTTCTTC. It is translated as CASSVVGGGSNNEQFF.

The chain carries TRBV28 and TRBJ1-2; 11 nucleotides match TRBD1. CDR3 size: 15 residues. Looked up from germline, CDR1 is MDHEN and CDR2 is SYDVKM. Unmatched junction bases numbered 11, after V lost 7 bases and J lost 7 bases. The CDR3 is CASTPQGTGGRGYTF. CDR3 nucleotides: TGTGCCAGCACCCCCCAGGGGACAGGGGGACGTGGCTACACCTTC.

This chain links TRBV6-5 with TRBJ1-1; TRBD1 aligns across 9 bases. This CDR3 has 12 residues. Germline assignment: CDR1 MNHEY and CDR2 SVGAGI. Losses at the gene ends were 4 bases for V and 8 bases for J; bases not matched to a gene: 2. This chain's CDR3 is CASSSTGGEAFF. In nucleotides, the CDR3 is TGTGCCAGCAGTTCTACAGGGGGCGAAGCTTTCTTT.

The V gene is TRBV4-3, the J gene TRBJ2-7, with D perhaps TRBD1 (5 bases). The CDR3 contains 16 residues. V lost 0 bases and J lost 2, with 14 bases in between. Germline V gene data show CDR1 as LGHNA and CDR2 as YSLEER. The CDR3 protein is CASSQDLTRATYEQYF. The CDR3 nucleotides are TGCGCCAGCAGCCAAGATCTGACCAGGGCAACCTACGAGCAGTACTTC.

The chain joins TRBV28 to TRBJ1-2, with 7 bases aligning to TRBD1. Germline-derived CDR1 and CDR2 are MDHEN and SYDVKM. Losses at the gene ends were 7 bases for V and 5 bases for J; bases not matched to a gene: 7. CDR3 size: 13 residues. CDR3 amino acids: CASIGQASYGYTF. CDR3 in DNA: TGTGCCAGCATAGGACAGGCCAGTTATGGCTACACCTTC.

The chain has TRBV14 and TRBJ2-3; D is perhaps TRBD2 (5 bases). Trimming stripped 0 bases from V and 6 bases from J, with 19 bases between. The CDR3 has 17 amino acids. Germline CDR1 and CDR2: SGHDN and FVKESK. The CDR3 loop reads CASSQDRPGVWEDTQYF. CDR3 nucleotide sequence: TGTGCCAGCAGCCAAGATCGGCCTGGGGTCTGGGAGGATACGCAGTATTTT.

This clone has just one count. The J gene is TRBJ2-7, the V gene TRBV29-1; no firm D call. This CDR3 is built from 12 residues. The V gene's germline CDR1 is SQVTM and CDR2 ANQGSEA. Between the trimmed V and J ends, which lost 4 bases and 3 bases, there was a span of 10 bases. The DNA for the CDR3 is TGCAGCGTTGTCGGAGTCTTCTACGAGCAGTACTTC. Its translation: CSVVGVFYEQYF.

The chain links TRBV15 to TRBJ1-4; no clear D gene. Trimming took 0 bases from V and 0 from J, leaving 8 bases between them. This CDR3 contains 16 residues. Germline V gene sequence: CDR1 LNHNV, CDR2 YYDKDF (reference sequence). CDR3 DNA: TGTGCCACCAGCAGAGACGCAGGTACAACTAATGAAAAACTGTTTTTT. This codes for CATSRDAGTTNEKLFF.

The chain links TRBV5-1 to TRBJ2-7, with D tentatively TRBD2 (6 bases). V was cut by 4 bases and J by 0 bases, with 17 bases left in between. The CDR3 consists of 16 residues. CDR1 and CDR2 (germline): SGHRS, YFSETQ. The CDR3 here is CASSVDLAQNSYEQYF. The CDR3, as DNA: TGCGCCAGCAGCGTGGATCTAGCGCAAAACTCCTACGAGCAGTACTTC. Complete variable domain (other parts from reference TRBV5-1 and TRBJ2-7): KAGVTQTPRYLIKTRGQQVTLSCSPISGHRSVSWYQQTPGQGLQFLFEYFSETQRNKGNFPGRFSGRQFSNSRSEMNVSTLELGDSALYLCASSVDLAQNSYEQYFGPGTRLTVT.

V is TRBV14 and J is TRBJ2-1; maybe TRBD2 (6 bases). Germline CDR1 is SGHDN and CDR2 is FVKESK. The V and J ends lost 5 bases and 6 bases respectively, with 20 bases between them. CDR3 length: 16 residues. The chain's CDR3 is CASSFWRGPTSNEQFF. CDR3 DNA: TGTGCCAGCAGCTTCTGGAGGGGCCCCACCTCCAATGAGCAGTTCTTC.

This clone has a count of ten or more. The chain employs TRBV19 and TRBJ2-1, with 7 positions matching TRBD1. J lost 9 bases, V lost 5 bases, and 19 bases had no gene match. The germline V gene encodes CDR1 LNHDA and CDR2 SQIVND (reference sequence). The CDR3 runs 17 residues. CDR3 in DNA: TGTGCCAGTAGTCGAGACGGTGGACAGGTCCCCGGTGGTGAGCAGTTCTTC. As protein: CASSRDGGQVPGGEQFF. Drawing the rest from reference TRBV19 and TRBJ2-1, the complete variable domain is DGGITQSPKYLFRKEGQNVTLSCEQNLNHDAMYWYRQDPGQGLRLIYYSQIVNDFQKGDIAEGYSVSREKKESFPLTVTSAQKNPTAFYLCASSRDGGQVPGGEQFFGPGTRLTVL.